This TCR beta chain was captured by sequencing in a study of cytomegalovirus exposure and HLA in healthy donors. In the case of this clone: Other DNA sequences within the sample encode an identical CDR3.

60 Vbeta and 13 Jbeta primers were used in PCR. Sequenced by immunoSEQ multiplex PCR; TCRdb stores in-frame clones only, minus some. This repertoire shows roughly 120,000 clones, about 80% found once; its top ten account for 2.5% to 3%. The germline V gene encodes CDR1 ENHRY and CDR2 SYGVKD. V was trimmed by 3 bases and J by 0 bases, leaving 5 bases between them. The CDR3 has 13 residues. The gene calls are TRBV10-3 and TRBJ1-1, with no clear D. Sequencing was carried out using PBMCs. The clonotype comes from a man aged 25 to 40 in good health and CMV-seronegative. CDR3 region: CAISDQLNTEAFF. CDR3 sequence (DNA): TGTGCCATCAGTGATCAGTTGAACACTGAAGCTTTCTTT.